Listed here are 5 T cell receptor beta chains from one sample, sequenced in a study of shared clonotypes between healthy human individuals (dated by TCRdb to about 2020). The protocol used for the library was the immunoSEQ multiplex PCR assay. Sourced from immuneACCESS, this table was stored by TCRdb with only in-frame sequences that have V and J called. A share of the clones is absent; for the studies checked, an unresolved V gene accounts for under half, and the remainder has no known explanation. The sample table shows under 850,000 clones, and roughly 72% are seen once. In total, the top ten clones hold roughly 1.8% of the sample. Input material: memory CD4+ T cells sorted from blood. The cell subset or site tag for this specimen amounts to: CD45RA-negative fraction. The origin of the receptors is a woman under 40 in good health.

This chain links TRBV6-1 with TRBJ2-2; 10 nucleotides match TRBD2. CDR3 size: 16 residues. The V segment lost 3 bases and the J segment 4 bases; nucleotides outside the gene matches: 5. Looked up from germline, CDR1 is MNHNS and CDR2 is SASEGT. CDR3 sequence (DNA): TGTGCCAGCAGTGAGACGGGACTAGCGATCACCGGGGAGCTGTTTTTT. This codes for CASSETGLAITGELFF.

The table lists this clone with a few counts. The chain links TRBV6-1 to TRBJ1-5, with D possibly matching TRBD1 (5 bases). The V end was cut by 4 bases, the J end by 2 bases, with 9 bases between. This CDR3 contains 14 residues. Germline CDR1 reads MNHNS; CDR2 reads SASEGT. As DNA, the CDR3 is TGTGCCAGCAGTGTACAGGTCGGCAATCAGCCCCAGCATTTT. Translated, it gives CASSVQVGNQPQHF.

The rearrangement links TRBV27 to TRBJ1-4; D unclear. The CDR3 length is 14 residues. The V end lost 2 bases, the J end lost 7 bases, and 11 bases lay between the germline ends. Per germline, CDR1 MNHEY and CDR2 SMNVEV (reference sequence). CDR3 in amino acids: CASSLVASGEKLFF. CDR3 in DNA: TGTGCCAGCAGTTTAGTAGCCTCTGGTGAAAAACTGTTTTTT.

This chain connects TRBV29-1 to TRBJ2-5; perhaps TRBD2 as D (6 bases). CDR3 length: 12 amino acids. Germline V gene lookup returns CDR1 SQVTM and CDR2 ANQGSEA. The V and J ends lost 5 bases and 5 bases respectively, with 12 bases between them. The CDR3 loop reads CSVKEGSETQYF. CDR3 coding DNA: TGCAGCGTTAAGGAGGGGTCGGAGACCCAGTACTTC.

The rearrangement joins TRBV5-8 to TRBJ1-4; D unresolved. Germline V gene sequence: CDR1 SGHTS, CDR2 YDEGEE. The CDR3 has 14 amino acids. The V end was cut by 7 bases, the J end by 2 bases, with 12 bases between. The CDR3 loop is CASLFSGTNEKLFF. CDR3 bases: TGTGCCAGCCTATTTTCCGGGACTAATGAAAAACTGTTTTTT.